This T cell receptor beta chain was documented in a study of blood T cell repertoires in COVID-19. About the study: Sites across the United States, Italy and Spain contributed samples from acute and convalescent COVID-19.

Sequencing was performed with immunoSEQ multiplex PCR; in TCRdb, only in-frame clones are kept and a portion is missing. The top ten clones hold over 9.5% of a sample with 350,000 or so clones, about 90% of them seen once. V lost 6 bases and J lost 4; bases outside the gene matches: 8. Germline assignment: CDR1 MDHEN and CDR2 SYDVKM. The CDR3 has 17 residues. This receptor was obtained from a woman between 25 and 40 years old with COVID-19, enrolled during active disease. Material: peripheral blood. The rearrangement joins TRBV28 to TRBJ2-3; 15 bases map to TRBD2. CDR3 region: CASRYTGLAGGPDTQYF. The CDR3, as DNA: TGTGCCAGCAGGTATACGGGACTAGCGGGAGGTCCAGATACGCAGTATTTT. The whole variable domain, filled in from reference TRBV28 and TRBJ2-3, reads DVKVTQSSRYLVKRTGEKVFLECVQDMDHENMFWYRQDPGLGLRLIYFSYDVKMKEKGDIPEGYSVSREKKERFSLILESASTNQTSMYLCASRYTGLAGGPDTQYFGPGTRLTVL.